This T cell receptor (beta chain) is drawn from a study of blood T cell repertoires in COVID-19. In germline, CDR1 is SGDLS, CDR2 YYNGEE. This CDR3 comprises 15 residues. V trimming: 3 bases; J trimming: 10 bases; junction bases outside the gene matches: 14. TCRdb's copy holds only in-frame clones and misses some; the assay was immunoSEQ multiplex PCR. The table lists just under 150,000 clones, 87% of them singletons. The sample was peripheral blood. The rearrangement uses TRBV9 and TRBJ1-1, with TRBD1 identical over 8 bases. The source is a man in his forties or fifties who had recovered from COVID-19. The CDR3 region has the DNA TGTGCCAGCAGCGCCCTAAAGACAGGGGCGCAGGGAGCTTTCTTT. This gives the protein CASSALKTGAQGAFF.